The sequence of this TCR beta chain was determined in a study of blood T cells in healthy people across ages. This clonotype has more than one count but fewer than ten. V was pared by 6 bases and J by 1 base, with 13 bases between. This CDR3 has 13 amino acids. Germline V gene sequence: CDR1 DFQATT, CDR2 SNEGSKA (reference sequence). A sample-barcoded 5' primer and a J-beta primer mix were used in a second PCR of about 7 to 12 cycles. A tag from a template-switch adaptor with 12 random nucleotides marked each cDNA molecule. TCRdb ran MiXCR on the 5' RACE reads and lists one entry per CDR3 protein. This table has some 760,000 distinct CDR3 sequences, 20% to 25% appearing once. The authors drew ten milliliters of peripheral blood from each donor. This sample also appeared in a second study, on T cells of mothers and their children. This second study notes: Maternal samples each gave over 9 million TCR beta CDR3 reads, and child samples roughly 3.3 million each.

The material sequenced was blood. This TCR derives from a boy between 10 and 17 years old in good health. The rearrangement uses TRBV20-1 and TRBJ2-7; D possibly corresponds to TRBD1 (5 bases). This chain's CDR3 is CSAWTKKSYEQYF. The CDR3 coding sequence is TGCAGTGCCTGGACAAAAAAATCCTACGAGCAGTACTTC.